Given below is one TCR beta chain in context. Its antigen is not known. V lost 8 bases and J lost 8, with 24 bases in between. Germline V gene data show CDR1 as MNHEY and CDR2 as SMNVEV (reference sequence). CDR3 length: 15 residues. Assay: immunoSEQ multiplex PCR; the TCRdb copy retains only in-frame clones and omits some. The sample has 2,500 to 3,500 clones; approximately 76% are singletons. This sample stems from a study of ipilimumab plus nivolumab after autologous stem cell transplantation. The overall study: A median of about eight nivolumab and a few ipilimumab doses were given. Study conclusions and caveats: The authors say TCR, Treg and microbiome findings warrant further study.

Material: PBMCs, obtained in a trial of ipilimumab plus nivolumab as post-transplant consolidation. The chain recombines TRBV27 with TRBJ1-2; D unclear. This receptor was taken from a male donor with primary mediastinal lymphoma. The CDR3 loop reads CASRSIGRGPLGYTF. For the CDR3, the DNA is TGTGCCAGCCGCTCGATTGGGCGTGGGCCTTTGGGCTACACCTTC.